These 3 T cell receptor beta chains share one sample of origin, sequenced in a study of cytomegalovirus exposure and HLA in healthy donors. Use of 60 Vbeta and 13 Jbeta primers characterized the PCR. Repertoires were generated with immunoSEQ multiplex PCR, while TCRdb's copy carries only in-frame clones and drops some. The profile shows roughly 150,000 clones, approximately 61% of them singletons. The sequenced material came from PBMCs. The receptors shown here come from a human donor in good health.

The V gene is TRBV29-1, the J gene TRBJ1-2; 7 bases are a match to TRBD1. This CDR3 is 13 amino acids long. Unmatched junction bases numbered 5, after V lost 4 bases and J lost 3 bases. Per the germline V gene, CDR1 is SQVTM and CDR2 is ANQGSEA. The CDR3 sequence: CSVGDRADYGYTF. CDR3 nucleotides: TGCAGCGTTGGAGACAGGGCGGACTATGGCTACACCTTC.

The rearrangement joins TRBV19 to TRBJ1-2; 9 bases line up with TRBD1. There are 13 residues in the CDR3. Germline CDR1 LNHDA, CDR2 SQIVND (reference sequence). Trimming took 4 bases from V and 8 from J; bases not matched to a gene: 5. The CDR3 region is CASSTRTGDGYTF. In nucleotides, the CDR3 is TGTGCCAGTAGTACAAGGACAGGGGACGGCTACACCTTC. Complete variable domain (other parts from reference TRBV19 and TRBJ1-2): DGGITQSPKYLFRKEGQNVTLSCEQNLNHDAMYWYRQDPGQGLRLIYYSQIVNDFQKGDIAEGYSVSREKKESFPLTVTSAQKNPTAFYLCASSTRTGDGYTFGSGTRLTVV.

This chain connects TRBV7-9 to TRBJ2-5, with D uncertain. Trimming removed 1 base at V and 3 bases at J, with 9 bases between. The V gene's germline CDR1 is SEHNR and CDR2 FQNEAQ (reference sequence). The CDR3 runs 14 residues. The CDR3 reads CASSLVPDKETQYF. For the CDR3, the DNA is TGTGCCAGCAGCTTAGTGCCAGACAAAGAGACCCAGTACTTC. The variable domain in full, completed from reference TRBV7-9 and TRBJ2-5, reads DTGVSQNPRHKITKRGQNVTFRCDPISEHNRLYWYRQTLGQGPEFLTYFQNEAQLEKSRLLSDRFSAERPKGSFSTLEIQRTEQGDSAMYLCASSLVPDKETQYFGPGTRLLVL.